One sample yielded the 15 T cell receptor beta chains listed below, sequenced in a study of OX40 agonist ivuxolimab in advanced cancers. Libraries were prepared by immunoSEQ multiplex PCR; TCRdb keeps only in-frame clonotypes and omits some of them. The profile shows 90,000 or so clones, less than 95% of them singletons. The sequencing used CD4+ or CD8+ T cells sorted from blood, collected in a trial of the OX40 agonist ivuxolimab. The receptors here all came from an adult with an advanced solid tumor such as melanoma, head and neck, liver or kidney cancer.

The chain joins TRBV9 to TRBJ1-1; no clear D gene. The CDR3 has 14 residues. Germline CDR1 and CDR2: SGDLS and YYNGEE. The germline V and J ends were trimmed by 0 bases and 7 bases, with 13 bases remaining between them. Written as DNA, the CDR3 is TGTGCCAGCAGCGTAGGGCCCACACAACATGAAGCTTTCTTT. It translates to CASSVGPTQHEAFF.

J is TRBJ1-6 and V is TRBV4-2, with TRBD1 as a possible D gene (6 bases). Germline-derived CDR1 and CDR2 are LGHNA and YNFKEQ. CDR3 length: 13 residues. V lost 6 bases to trimming and J lost 8 bases, with 11 bases between them. CDR3 DNA sequence: TGTGCCAGCAGGGGCAGGGGTGATTCACCCCTCCACTTT. It encodes CASRGRGDSPLHF.

Note on this clone: At one end, the junction sequence differs from germline, possibly due to a read error. The genes are TRBV6-5 and TRBJ2-2; D is undetermined. Germline V lookup: CDR1 MNHEY, CDR2 SVGAGI. The CDR3 spans 13 residues. CDR3 in amino acids: CASSSPNAGELFF. The CDR3 bases are TGTGCCAGCAGTTCCCCGAACGCCGGGGAGCTGTTTTTT.

The rearrangement uses TRBV28 and TRBJ2-1; D is perhaps TRBD2 (5 bases). Germline CDR1 is MDHEN and CDR2 is SYDVKM. V dropped 5 bases and J dropped 2 bases, with 13 bases sitting between them. The length of the CDR3 is 15 residues. The CDR3 coding sequence is TGTGCCAGCAGTAGGGAGCCCCACCCCTACAATGAGCAGTTCTTC. It translates to CASSREPHPYNEQFF.

The gene calls are TRBV19 and TRBJ2-3; no clear D. CDR1 and CDR2 (germline): LNHDA, SQIVND (reference sequence). The CDR3 is made up of 13 amino acids. The ends were cut back, 0 bases at V and 6 bases at J, with 7 bases in the middle. The CDR3 reads CASSIDQWDTQYF. CDR3 bases: TGTGCCAGTAGTATAGATCAGTGGGATACGCAGTATTTT.

V and J are TRBV5-6 and TRBJ2-5; D gene uncertain. Germline loops: CDR1 SGHDT, CDR2 YYEEEE. Trimming removed 3 bases from V and 1 base from J, with 7 bases in between. The CDR3 length is 13 residues. CDR3 nucleotide sequence: TGTGCCAGCAGCTCGCTAGGCCAAGAGACCCAGTACTTC. Translating gives CASSSLGQETQYF.

This chain uses TRBV4-1 with TRBJ2-3; 10 bases fit TRBD2. Per germline, CDR1 MGHRA and CDR2 YSYEKL. V was pared by 0 bases and J by 5 bases, with 5 bases of the junction left unmatched. The CDR3 is made up of 16 amino acids. The CDR3: CASSQDLAGEVDTQYF. Written as DNA, the CDR3 is TGCGCCAGCAGCCAAGACCTAGCGGGAGAGGTAGATACGCAGTATTTT.

The chain recombines TRBV5-1 with TRBJ2-3; the match to TRBD2 covers 13 bases. The CDR3 consists of 17 residues. The germline V gene encodes CDR1 SGHRS and CDR2 YFSETQ. The V and J ends lost 4 bases and 0 bases, in that order; junction bases with no gene match: 5. The DNA of the CDR3 is TGCGCCAGCAGCCCGAGGACTAGCGGGGGTAGCACAGATACGCAGTATTTT. Its protein is CASSPRTSGGSTDTQYF.

Only one count was recorded for this clone. V is TRBV30 and J is TRBJ1-2; D might be TRBD1 (5 bases). The V end lost 0 bases, the J end lost 6 bases, and 11 bases lay between the germline ends. The CDR3 spans 13 residues. Germline V gene sequence: CDR1 GTSNPN, CDR2 SVGIG (reference sequence). The CDR3 spells CAWSVIGEDGYTF. CDR3 DNA: TGTGCCTGGAGTGTGATAGGGGAGGATGGCTACACCTTC.

This CDR3 is CASSSLNEQFF. CDR3 DNA sequence: TGTGCCAGCAGTTCTTTGAATGAGCAGTTCTTC. The V gene is TRBV28, the J gene TRBJ2-1; no definite D call. The germline V and J ends were trimmed by 4 bases and 7 bases, with 5 bases remaining between them. CDR1 and CDR2 from the germline V gene are MDHEN and SYDVKM. This CDR3 contains 11 residues.

This clone has only one observation. The genes are TRBV5-1 and TRBJ1-2, with 10 bases that match TRBD1. Trimming cost V 0 bases and J 7 bases; bases outside gene matches: 6. There are 15 residues in the CDR3. Germline CDR1 SGHRS, CDR2 YFSETQ. The CDR3 DNA follows: TGCGCCAGCAGCTTGGAAAGACAGGGGGCCGGTGGCTACACCTTC. The encoded protein is CASSLERQGAGGYTF. The full variable domain, its missing parts supplied by reference TRBV5-1 and TRBJ1-2, is KAGVTQTPRYLIKTRGQQVTLSCSPISGHRSVSWYQQTPGQGLQFLFEYFSETQRNKGNFPGRFSGRQFSNSRSEMNVSTLELGDSALYLCASSLERQGAGGYTFGSGTRLTVV.

Written as DNA, the CDR3 is TGCGCCAGCAGCCAAGATAGCCGGCAAAATAGCTACACCTTC. Protein sequence: CASSQDSRQNSYTF. The V gene is TRBV4-3, the J gene TRBJ1-2; D is undetermined. Germline CDR1 LGHNA, CDR2 YSLEER. V gave up 0 bases and J gave up 9 bases, with 14 bases separating them. The CDR3 contains 14 residues.

The chain joins TRBV6-5 to TRBJ1-6, with a possible D match to TRBD1 (6 bases). This CDR3 is 14 amino acids long. Germline assignment: CDR1 MNHEY and CDR2 SVGAGI. Trimming pared 2 bases from V and 9 bases from J, leaving 11 bases between. Written as DNA, the CDR3 is TGTGCCAGCAGTTACGCGGAGACAGGTTCACCCCTCCACTTT. Amino acids: CASSYAETGSPLHF.

The V call is TRBV7-2, the J call TRBJ2-1; no reliable D call. Deletions cut 0 bases from V and 8 bases from J, with 14 bases between. Germline loops: CDR1 SGHTA, CDR2 FQGNSA. The CDR3 is 15 amino acids. In nucleotides, the CDR3 is TGTGCCAGCAGCTTAGCAAGACCAAATTGGGATGAGCAGTTCTTC. It specifies CASSLARPNWDEQFF.

The chain's CDR3 is CAWSLPLARGSNEQFF. CDR3 DNA sequence: TGTGCCTGGAGTCTCCCCCTAGCGAGAGGTTCGAATGAGCAGTTCTTC. V usage is TRBV30 and J usage is TRBJ2-1; perhaps TRBD2 as D (6 bases). Per germline, CDR1 GTSNPN and CDR2 SVGIG (reference sequence). This CDR3 is built from 16 residues. Trimming removed 2 bases at V and 7 bases at J, with 21 bases between.